The next 8 T cell receptor beta chains were all read from a single sample in a study of T-cell reconstitution after alpha-beta-depleted transplantation in children. Preparation of the TCRbeta library was carried out with unique molecular identifiers. One entry per CDR3 protein, called by TCRdb with MiXCR from the PCR reads. The sample contains fewer than 120,000 distinct CDR3 sequences, over 9% of which appear only once. The material sequenced was PBMCs from the stem cell graft donor, taken from the stem cell graft. These receptor sequences come from a human donor who donated a stem cell graft to a child with acute lymphoblastic leukemia.

This clonotype was detected many times. The chain couples TRBV5-1 to TRBJ2-2; 7 bases agree with TRBD2. Germline V lookup: CDR1 SGHRS, CDR2 YFSETQ. CDR3 length: 13 residues. J lost 6 bases, V lost 6 bases, and 5 bases had no gene match. The DNA for the CDR3 is TGCGCCAGCATGAGCGGGGTTGCCGGGGAGCTGTTTTTT. Translation gives CASMSGVAGELFF.

This clonotype was counted ten times or more. This chain connects TRBV7-2 to TRBJ1-4, with a weak D call TRBD1 (6 bases). This CDR3 has 17 amino acids. The ends were cut back, 0 bases at V and 3 bases at J, with 14 bases in the middle. CDR1 and CDR2 from the germline V gene are SGHTA and FQGNSA. The CDR3 loop reads CASSLAPRGWANEKLFF. CDR3 coding DNA: TGTGCCAGCAGCTTAGCACCCAGGGGATGGGCTAATGAAAAACTGTTTTTT.

This clonotype was counted many times. The J gene is TRBJ2-7, the V gene TRBV7-9, with D perhaps assigned TRBD1 or TRBD2 (6 bases each). V was cut by 5 bases and J by 3 bases, with 11 bases left in between. CDR3 length equals 13 residues. Germline CDR1 reads SEHNR; CDR2 reads FQNEAQ (reference sequence). The CDR3 coding sequence is TGTGCCAGCAGCCAAGGGGGACTCTACGAGCAGTACTTC. Protein product: CASSQGGLYEQYF.

In its sample, this clonotype was seen many times. The chain has TRBV19 and TRBJ1-1, with D unclear. Germline lookup yields CDR1 LNHDA and CDR2 SQIVND (reference sequence). CDR3 size: 13 residues. V was clipped by 5 bases and J by 5 bases, with 12 bases between them. CDR3 protein: CASSVGPGTEAFF. The CDR3 bases are TGTGCCAGTAGTGTTGGGCCGGGGACTGAAGCTTTCTTT.

The rearrangement uses TRBV4-3 and TRBJ2-1; D perhaps matches TRBD1 (6 bases). The V gene lost 1 base and the J gene lost 8 bases, with 12 bases spanning the gap. The CDR3 runs 14 residues. Germline V lookup: CDR1 LGHNA, CDR2 YSLEER. The CDR3: CASSQAGTIHEQFF. DNA of the CDR3: TGCGCCAGCAGCCAAGCGGGGACAATCCATGAGCAGTTCTTC.

Many counts were recorded for this clonotype. The V call is TRBV5-6, the J call TRBJ1-5, with D maybe TRBD1 (5 bases). The CDR3 spans 15 residues. Per the germline V gene, CDR1 is SGHDT and CDR2 is YYEEEE. Trimming took off 2 bases at V and 4 bases at J, with 13 bases between the two ends. The CDR3 region is CASSFMGRENQPQHF. The CDR3 DNA sequence: TGTGCCAGCAGCTTTATGGGCAGGGAGAATCAGCCCCAGCATTTT.

The sample holds many counts of this clonotype. The chain has TRBV7-2 and TRBJ2-7; D is ambiguous. With 0 bases removed from V and 7 bases from J, the gap between germline ends came to 16 bases. The CDR3 totals 15 residues. CDR1 SGHTA and CDR2 FQGNSA come from the germline V gene. CDR3 in amino acids: CASSLAPSRVGEQYF. CDR3 coding DNA: TGTGCCAGCAGCTTAGCCCCCTCCCGCGTGGGGGAGCAGTACTTC.

The sample holds many counts of this clonotype. This chain links TRBV5-4 with TRBJ2-2, with TRBD1 matching over 10 bases. Germline assignment: CDR1 SGHNT and CDR2 YYREEE (reference sequence). The CDR3 covers 16 residues. V gave up 4 bases and J gave up 4 bases; unmatched junction bases: 7. The CDR3 sequence: CASSNPGQGTTGELFF. The CDR3 nucleotides read TGTGCCAGCAGCAATCCGGGACAGGGGACCACCGGGGAGCTGTTTTTT.